The clone carrying this T cell receptor beta chain appeared a few times. Antigen specificity is unknown. The sample belongs to a study of T-cell memory formation after mild COVID-19. 5'RACE with constant-segment primers yielded barcoded, UMI-tagged TCR alpha and TCR beta cDNA libraries. TCRdb fed the 5' RACE reads into MiXCR, producing one record per CDR3 protein. The table records 100,000 to 150,000 distinct CDR3 sequences, 15% to 20% of them present only once. The CDR3 spans 14 residues. V lost 4 bases and J 0 bases, leaving 9 bases between the germline ends. Germline lookup yields CDR1 SEHNR and CDR2 FQNEAQ (reference sequence). Study observations and caveats: Chiefly within CM and EM were the contracting CD4+ clones; CD8+ ones were within EMRA.

The sequencing input was PBMCs or a T cell subset sorted from them (not recorded which). The clonotype was recovered from an adult woman who had mild COVID-19 (a few samples of this study predate the infection). Cell type and time point are not known. The rearrangement uses TRBV7-9 and TRBJ1-2, with D possibly being TRBD1 (6 bases). The CDR3 DNA reads TGTGCCAGCAGCTCGACAGGAGCTAACTATGGCTACACCTTC. The encoded protein is CASSSTGANYGYTF. Using reference TRBV7-9 and TRBJ1-2 for the parts outside the CDR3, the full variable domain is DTGVSQNPRHKITKRGQNVTFRCDPISEHNRLYWYRQTLGQGPEFLTYFQNEAQLEKSRLLSDRFSAERPKGSFSTLEIQRTEQGDSAMYLCASSSTGANYGYTFGSGTRLTVV.